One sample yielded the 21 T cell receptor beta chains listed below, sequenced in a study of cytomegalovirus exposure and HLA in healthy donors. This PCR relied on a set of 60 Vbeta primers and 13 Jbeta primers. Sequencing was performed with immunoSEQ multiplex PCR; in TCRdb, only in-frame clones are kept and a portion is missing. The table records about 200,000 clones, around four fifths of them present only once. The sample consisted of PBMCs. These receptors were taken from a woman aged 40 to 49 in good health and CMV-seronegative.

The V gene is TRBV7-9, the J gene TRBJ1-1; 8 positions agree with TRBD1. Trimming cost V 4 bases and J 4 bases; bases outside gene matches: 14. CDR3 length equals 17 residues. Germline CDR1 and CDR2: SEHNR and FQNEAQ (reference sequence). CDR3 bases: TGTGCCAGCAGCTCACGGATGAGGACAGGGAACGGCACTGAAGCTTTCTTT. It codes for CASSSRMRTGNGTEAFF.

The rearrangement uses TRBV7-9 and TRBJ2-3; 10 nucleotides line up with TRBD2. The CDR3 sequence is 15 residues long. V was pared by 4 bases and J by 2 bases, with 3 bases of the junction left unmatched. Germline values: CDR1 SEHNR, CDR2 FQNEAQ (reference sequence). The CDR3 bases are TGTGCCAGCAGCTCACTAGCGGGAACCACAGATACGCAGTATTTT. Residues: CASSSLAGTTDTQYF. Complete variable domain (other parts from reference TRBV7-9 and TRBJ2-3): DTGVSQNPRHKITKRGQNVTFRCDPISEHNRLYWYRQTLGQGPEFLTYFQNEAQLEKSRLLSDRFSAERPKGSFSTLEIQRTEQGDSAMYLCASSSLAGTTDTQYFGPGTRLTVL.

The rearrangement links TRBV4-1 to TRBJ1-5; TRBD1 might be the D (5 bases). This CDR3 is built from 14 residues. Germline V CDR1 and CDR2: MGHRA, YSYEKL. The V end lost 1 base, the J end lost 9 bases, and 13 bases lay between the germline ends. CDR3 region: CASSQGTLLGPQHF. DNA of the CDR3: TGCGCCAGCAGCCAAGGGACACTCCTGGGGCCCCAGCATTTT.

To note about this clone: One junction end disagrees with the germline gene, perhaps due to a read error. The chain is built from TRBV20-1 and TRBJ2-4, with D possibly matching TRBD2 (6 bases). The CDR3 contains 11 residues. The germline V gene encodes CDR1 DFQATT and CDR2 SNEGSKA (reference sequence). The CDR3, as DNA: TGCAGTGCTAGAGGCCCCACGAGGGAGGACTTC. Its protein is CSARGPTREDF.

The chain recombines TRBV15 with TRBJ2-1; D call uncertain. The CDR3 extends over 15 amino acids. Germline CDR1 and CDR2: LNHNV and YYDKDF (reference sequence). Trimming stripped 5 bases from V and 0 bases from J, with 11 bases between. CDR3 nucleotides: TGTGCCACCAGCGCTAGACCCAACTCCTACAATGAGCAGTTCTTC. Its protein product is CATSARPNSYNEQFF.

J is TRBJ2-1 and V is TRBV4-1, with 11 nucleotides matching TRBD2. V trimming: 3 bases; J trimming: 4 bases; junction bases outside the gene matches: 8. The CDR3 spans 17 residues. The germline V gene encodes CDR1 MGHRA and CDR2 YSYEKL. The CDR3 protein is CASSHPATSGNYNEQFF. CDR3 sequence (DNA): TGCGCCAGCAGCCATCCCGCGACTAGCGGGAATTACAATGAGCAGTTCTTC.

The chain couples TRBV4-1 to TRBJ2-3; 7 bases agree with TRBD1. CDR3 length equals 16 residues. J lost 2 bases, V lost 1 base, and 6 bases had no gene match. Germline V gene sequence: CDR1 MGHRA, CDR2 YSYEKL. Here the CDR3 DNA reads TGCGCCAGCAGCCAAGGACAAGGGGGCTCCACAGATACGCAGTATTTT. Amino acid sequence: CASSQGQGGSTDTQYF.

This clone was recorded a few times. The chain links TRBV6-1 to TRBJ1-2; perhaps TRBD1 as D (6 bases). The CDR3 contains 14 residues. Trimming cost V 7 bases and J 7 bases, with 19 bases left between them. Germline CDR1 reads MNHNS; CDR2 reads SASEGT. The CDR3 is CASTLGGGQSGYTF. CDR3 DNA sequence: TGTGCCAGCACCCTAGGGGGGGGGCAGAGTGGCTACACCTTC.

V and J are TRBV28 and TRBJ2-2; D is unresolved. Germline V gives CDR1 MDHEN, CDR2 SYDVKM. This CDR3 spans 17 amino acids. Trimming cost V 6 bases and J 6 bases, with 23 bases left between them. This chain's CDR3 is CASSRSLAANVAGELFF. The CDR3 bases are TGTGCCAGCAGCCGAAGCCTTGCGGCCAATGTGGCCGGGGAGCTGTTTTTT.

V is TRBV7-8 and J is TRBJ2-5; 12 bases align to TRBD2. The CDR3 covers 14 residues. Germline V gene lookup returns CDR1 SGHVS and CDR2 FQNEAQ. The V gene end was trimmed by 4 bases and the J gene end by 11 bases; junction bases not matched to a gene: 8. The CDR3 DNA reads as TGTGCCAGCAGCTCGGGACTAGCGGGTCGGGGGCAGTACTTC. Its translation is CASSSGLAGRGQYF. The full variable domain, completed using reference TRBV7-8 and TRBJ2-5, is GAGVSQSPRYKVAKRGQDVALRCDPISGHVSLFWYQQALGQGPEFLTYFQNEAQLDKSGLPSDRFFAERPEGSVSTLKIQRTQQEDSAVYLCASSSGLAGRGQYFGPGTRLLVL.

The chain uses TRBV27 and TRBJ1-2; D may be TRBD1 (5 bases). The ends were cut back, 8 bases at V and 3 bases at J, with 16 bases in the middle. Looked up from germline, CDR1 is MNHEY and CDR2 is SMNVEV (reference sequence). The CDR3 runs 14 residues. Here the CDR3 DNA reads TGTGCCAGCGGCGTCGGGGGGTTGTACTATGGCTACACCTTC. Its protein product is CASGVGGLYYGYTF.

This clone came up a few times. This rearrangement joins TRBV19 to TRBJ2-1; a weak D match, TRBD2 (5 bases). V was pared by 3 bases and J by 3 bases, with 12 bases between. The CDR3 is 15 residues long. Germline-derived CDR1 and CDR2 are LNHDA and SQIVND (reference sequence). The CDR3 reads CASSMGGSFYNEQFF. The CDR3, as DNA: TGTGCCAGTAGTATGGGTGGGAGTTTCTACAATGAGCAGTTCTTC.

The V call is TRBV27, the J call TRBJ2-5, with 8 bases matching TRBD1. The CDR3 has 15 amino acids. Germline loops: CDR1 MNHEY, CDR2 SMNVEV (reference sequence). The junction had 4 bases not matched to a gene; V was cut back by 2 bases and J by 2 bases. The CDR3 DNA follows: TGTGCCAGCAGTTTACTCGGGACAGGACAAGAGACCCAGTACTTC. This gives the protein CASSLLGTGQETQYF.

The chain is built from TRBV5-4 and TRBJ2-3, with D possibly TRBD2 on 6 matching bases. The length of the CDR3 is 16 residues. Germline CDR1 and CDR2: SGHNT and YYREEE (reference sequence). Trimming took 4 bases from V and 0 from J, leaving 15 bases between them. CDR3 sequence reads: CASSPTGDWSTDTQYF. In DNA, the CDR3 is TGTGCCAGCAGCCCGACTGGGGACTGGAGCACAGATACGCAGTATTTT.

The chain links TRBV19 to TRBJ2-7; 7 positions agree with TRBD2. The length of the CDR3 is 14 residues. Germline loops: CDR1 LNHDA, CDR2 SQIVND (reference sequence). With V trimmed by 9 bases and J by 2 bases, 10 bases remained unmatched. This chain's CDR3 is CARRWGGSPYEQYF. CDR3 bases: TGTGCCAGAAGGTGGGGCGGGAGCCCCTACGAGCAGTACTTC. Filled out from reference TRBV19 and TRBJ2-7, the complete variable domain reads DGGITQSPKYLFRKEGQNVTLSCEQNLNHDAMYWYRQDPGQGLRLIYYSQIVNDFQKGDIAEGYSVSREKKESFPLTVTSAQKNPTAFYLCARRWGGSPYEQYFGPGTRLTVT.

The CDR3 DNA reads as TGTGCCAGCAGCCAAGGGACAGCTTATGGCTACACCTTC. Protein product: CASSQGTAYGYTF. The rearrangement uses TRBV14 and TRBJ1-2, with D maybe TRBD1 (6 bases). CDR3 length: 13 residues. Trimming took off 1 base at V and 5 bases at J, with 8 bases between the two ends. Germline CDR1 and CDR2: SGHDN and FVKESK. The full variable domain, with the rest looked up from reference TRBV14 and TRBJ1-2, is EAGVTQFPSHSVIEKGQTVTLRCDPISGHDNLYWYRRVMGKEIKFLLHFVKESKQDESGMPNNRFLAERTGGTYSTLKVQPAELEDSGVYFCASSQGTAYGYTFGSGTRLTVV.

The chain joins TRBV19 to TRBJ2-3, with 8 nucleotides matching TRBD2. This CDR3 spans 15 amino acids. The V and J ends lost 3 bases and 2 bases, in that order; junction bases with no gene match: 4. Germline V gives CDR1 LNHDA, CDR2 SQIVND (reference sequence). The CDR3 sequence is CASSIRLAPTDTQYF. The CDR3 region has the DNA TGTGCCAGTAGTATTAGACTAGCGCCCACAGATACGCAGTATTTT.

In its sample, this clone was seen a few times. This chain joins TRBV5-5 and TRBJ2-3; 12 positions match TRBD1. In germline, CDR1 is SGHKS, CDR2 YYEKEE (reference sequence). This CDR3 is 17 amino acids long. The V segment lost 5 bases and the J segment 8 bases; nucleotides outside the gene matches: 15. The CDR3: CASRPNVGTGGQGTQYF. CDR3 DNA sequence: TGTGCCAGCAGACCAAATGTCGGGACAGGGGGCCAAGGTACGCAGTATTTT.

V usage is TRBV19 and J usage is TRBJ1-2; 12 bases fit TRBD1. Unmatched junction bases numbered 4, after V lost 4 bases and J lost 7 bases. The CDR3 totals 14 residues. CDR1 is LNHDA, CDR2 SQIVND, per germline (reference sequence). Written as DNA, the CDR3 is TGTGCCAGTAGTAGGGGACAGGGGGCCCCTGGCTACACCTTC. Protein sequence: CASSRGQGAPGYTF.

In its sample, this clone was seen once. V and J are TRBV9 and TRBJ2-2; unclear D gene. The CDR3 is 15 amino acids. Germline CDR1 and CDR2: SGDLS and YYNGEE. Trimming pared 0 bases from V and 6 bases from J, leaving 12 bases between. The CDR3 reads CASSVGPLLAGELFF. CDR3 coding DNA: TGTGCCAGCAGCGTAGGGCCCTTGTTGGCCGGGGAGCTGTTTTTT.

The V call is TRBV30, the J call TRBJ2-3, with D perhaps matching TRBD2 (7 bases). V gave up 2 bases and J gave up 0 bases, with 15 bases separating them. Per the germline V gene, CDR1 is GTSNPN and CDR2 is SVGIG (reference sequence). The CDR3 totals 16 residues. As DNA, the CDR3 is TGTGCCTGGAGTCGGGGGGCTAGCGGAAGCACAGATACGCAGTATTTT. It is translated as CAWSRGASGSTDTQYF.